Following are 29 T cell receptor beta chains from one sample sequenced in a study of OX40 agonist ivuxolimab in advanced cancers. Assay used: immunoSEQ multiplex PCR; TCRdb lists only in-frame clones, some missing. This sample yields 52,000 or so clones, of which roughly 82% are seen a single time; roughly 4% belongs to the top ten. The starting material was CD4+ or CD8+ T cells sorted from blood, obtained in a trial of the OX40 agonist ivuxolimab. These receptors were obtained from an adult with an advanced solid tumor such as melanoma, head and neck, liver or kidney cancer.

J is TRBJ1-4 and V is TRBV18; D remains unclear. V was trimmed by 3 bases and J by 4 bases, leaving 9 bases between them. CDR3 length: 14 amino acids. CDR1 is KGHSH, CDR2 LQKENI, per germline. The CDR3 sequence: CASSPSEVNEKLFF. In nucleotides, the CDR3 is TGTGCCAGCTCACCGTCGGAGGTTAATGAAAAACTGTTTTTT.

The chain recombines TRBV27 with TRBJ1-5; 7 nucleotides align to TRBD1. The CDR3 is made up of 16 amino acids. The germline CDR1 and CDR2 sequences are MNHEY and SMNVEV (reference sequence). Trimming took 4 bases from V and 2 from J; bases not matched to a gene: 8. The chain's CDR3 is CASSSIEGAGNQPQHF. CDR3 nucleotide sequence: TGTGCCAGCAGTTCGATAGAGGGGGCAGGCAATCAGCCCCAGCATTTT.

V is TRBV5-1 and J is TRBJ1-2; TRBD1 agrees at 9 bases. The J segment lost 7 bases and the V segment lost 0 bases, leaving 10 bases of the junction unmatched. Germline assignment: CDR1 SGHRS and CDR2 YFSETQ. The CDR3 contains 16 residues. Written as DNA, the CDR3 is TGCGCCAGCAGCTTGGCCGGGACAGGGAGGCAAAGTGGCTACACCTTC. Its protein is CASSLAGTGRQSGYTF.

In its sample, this clone was seen a few times. J is TRBJ2-3 and V is TRBV28, with 7 bases identical to TRBD1. The CDR3 sequence is 17 residues long. Germline CDR1 reads MDHEN; CDR2 reads SYDVKM. V trimming: 3 bases; J trimming: 2 bases; junction bases outside the gene matches: 11. The CDR3 loop reads CASSFWGQGVATDTQYF. The CDR3 DNA reads TGTGCCAGCAGTTTTTGGGGCCAGGGGGTAGCCACAGATACGCAGTATTTT.

The chain couples TRBV7-2 to TRBJ2-5; 9 nucleotides line up with TRBD1. J was trimmed by 4 bases and V by 5 bases; bases with no gene match: 5. The CDR3 runs to 14 residues. In germline, CDR1 is SGHTA, CDR2 FQGNSA. CDR3 protein: CASSRPGQGETQYF. For the CDR3, the DNA is TGTGCCAGCAGCCGGCCGGGACAGGGAGAGACCCAGTACTTC.

The rearrangement joins TRBV28 to TRBJ1-2; D is unclear. CDR1 and CDR2 (germline): MDHEN, SYDVKM. CDR3 size: 13 residues. Between the trimmed V and J ends, which lost 0 bases and 8 bases, there was a span of 10 bases. The CDR3, as DNA: TGTGCCAGCAGTTTATGGGCAGTTGGCGGCTACACCTTC. Its protein product is CASSLWAVGGYTF.

The CDR3 nucleotides read TGTGCCAGCAGCTTGTGGCAGGGGCCAAGGGGCTCCGAAGCTTTCTTT. It yields the protein CASSLWQGPRGSEAFF. The gene calls are TRBV5-5 and TRBJ1-1; D is perhaps TRBD1 (6 bases). Germline values: CDR1 SGHKS, CDR2 YYEKEE (reference sequence). This CDR3 spans 16 amino acids. The V end was cut by 1 base, the J end by 8 bases, with 21 bases between.

The chain's CDR3 is CASSLEAGGYTF. The CDR3 nucleotides are TGTGCCAGCAGCTTAGAAGCAGGAGGCTACACCTTC. The gene calls are TRBV7-9 and TRBJ1-2; D unresolved. The CDR3 has 12 amino acids. CDR1 and CDR2 (germline): SEHNR, FQNEAQ (reference sequence). Between the trimmed V and J ends, which lost 1 base and 8 bases, there was a span of 8 bases.

This chain connects TRBV7-2 to TRBJ1-4; D is uncertain. Germline values: CDR1 SGHTA, CDR2 FQGNSA. Trimming cost V 0 bases and J 12 bases, with 14 bases left between them. The CDR3 loop spans 14 amino acids. The CDR3 reads CASSLALLTDELFF. DNA of the CDR3: TGTGCCAGCAGCTTAGCGCTTTTGACGGACGAACTGTTTTTT.

This clone was detected only once. At the DNA level, this CDR3 is encoded by other sequences in the same sample as well. This rearrangement joins TRBV11-2 to TRBJ2-4; D tentatively reads TRBD1 or TRBD2 (5 bases each). CDR1 and CDR2 (germline): SGHAT, FQNNGV. With 5 bases removed from V and 8 bases from J, the gap between germline ends came to 10 bases. This CDR3 comprises 12 residues. The CDR3 here is CASSRRGDIQYF. Here the CDR3 DNA reads TGTGCCAGCAGCCGGAGAGGGGACATTCAGTACTTC.

The chain carries TRBV19 and TRBJ2-5; D not certain. V gave up 6 bases and J gave up 3 bases, with 17 bases separating them. The CDR3 has 15 amino acids. The germline V gene has CDR1 LNHDA and CDR2 SQIVND (reference sequence). CDR3 loop: CASRPLGQEKETQYF. The CDR3 coding sequence is TGTGCCAGTAGGCCCCTAGGGCAGGAGAAAGAGACCCAGTACTTC.

CDR3 sequence (DNA): TGTGCCAGCAGTCATTCTTGGACAGGGGGGGACTATGGCTACACCTTC. This gives the protein CASSHSWTGGDYGYTF. V is TRBV7-2 and J is TRBJ1-2, with 10 bases fitting TRBD1. CDR3 length: 16 residues. The germline V gene has CDR1 SGHTA and CDR2 FQGNSA. Unmatched junction bases numbered 10, after V lost 6 bases and J lost 3 bases.

The chain employs TRBV7-8 and TRBJ1-1, with a possible D match to TRBD1 (6 bases). V lost 5 bases to trimming and J lost 3 bases, with 13 bases between them. This CDR3 is 14 amino acids long. Looked up from germline, CDR1 is SGHVS and CDR2 is FQNEAQ. This CDR3 is CASSSGEGDTEAFF. Here the CDR3 DNA reads TGTGCCAGCAGCAGCGGGGAGGGGGACACTGAAGCTTTCTTT.

The CDR3 spells CASSSGTSGKETQYF. The CDR3 coding sequence is TGTGCCAGCAGTTCTGGGACTAGCGGGAAAGAGACCCAGTACTTC. The chain uses TRBV6-1 and TRBJ2-5; 13 nucleotides line up with TRBD2. This CDR3 is built from 15 residues. V dropped 5 bases and J dropped 3; count of bases not matched to a gene: 3. CDR1 MNHNS and CDR2 SASEGT come from the germline V gene.

The CDR3: CASSRKDGSNYGYTF. DNA of the CDR3: TGTGCCAGCAGTAGGAAGGACGGGTCCAACTATGGCTACACCTTC. The chain has TRBV6-5 and TRBJ1-2; no clear D gene. This CDR3 contains 15 residues. Germline V lookup: CDR1 MNHEY, CDR2 SVGAGI. Trimming stripped 5 bases from V and 2 bases from J, with 15 bases between.

The chain couples TRBV10-3 to TRBJ1-2; D may be TRBD1 (6 bases). V was trimmed by 4 bases and J by 5 bases, leaving 11 bases between them. Germline V gives CDR1 ENHRY, CDR2 SYGVKD. This CDR3 comprises 13 residues. The DNA of the CDR3 is TGTGCCATCAGTGGGGGGGCGAGGTATGGCTACACCTTC. This sequence encodes CAISGGARYGYTF.

This clone was seen only a few times. CDR3: CASSLVRRNEKLFF. In nucleotides, the CDR3 is TGTGCCAGCAGTTTAGTCAGACGTAATGAAAAACTGTTTTTT. This chain connects TRBV28 to TRBJ1-4; D unclear. The CDR3 spans 14 residues. V was pared by 2 bases and J by 4 bases, with 8 bases between. The V gene's germline CDR1 is MDHEN and CDR2 SYDVKM.

The chain joins TRBV18 to TRBJ1-1, with D perhaps TRBD1 (6 bases). This CDR3 is built from 16 residues. V was trimmed by 1 base and J by 0 bases, leaving 12 bases between them. Per the germline V gene, CDR1 is KGHSH and CDR2 is LQKENI. This CDR3 is CASSPQRGQLNTEAFF. For the CDR3, the DNA is TGTGCCAGCTCACCACAGCGGGGACAATTGAACACTGAAGCTTTCTTT.

The rearrangement links TRBV7-2 to TRBJ1-1, with a possible D match to TRBD1 (6 bases). The CDR3 runs to 16 residues. Germline V lookup: CDR1 SGHTA, CDR2 FQGNSA. Trimming shortened V by 3 bases and J by 5 bases, and 19 bases separated the two germline ends. As DNA, the CDR3 is TGTGCCAGCAGCTTGCGGCCTGGGACACCACCTACTGAAGCTTTCTTT. Translating it yields CASSLRPGTPPTEAFF.

The CDR3 DNA sequence: TGTGCCAGCAGTTACTCAATAGGGGGCCCTCCGTACTACACCTTC. Translating gives CASSYSIGGPPYYTF. V gene TRBV6-5 combines with J gene TRBJ1-2, with TRBD1 matching over 7 bases. V dropped 0 bases and J dropped 10; count of bases not matched to a gene: 11. Germline-derived CDR1 and CDR2 are MNHEY and SVGAGI. The CDR3 is made up of 15 amino acids.

This clone was observed a handful of times. The V and J genes are TRBV19 and TRBJ1-1; weak D call: TRBD1 (6 bases). Germline CDR1 LNHDA, CDR2 SQIVND (reference sequence). CDR3 length: 14 amino acids. The germline V and J ends were trimmed by 5 bases and 1 base, with 11 bases remaining between them. CDR3 region: CASSARTANTEAFF. CDR3 DNA: TGTGCCAGTAGTGCCCGGACAGCGAACACTGAAGCTTTCTTT.

The chain is built from TRBV5-1 and TRBJ2-7; TRBD2 aligns across 9 bases. The CDR3 is 15 amino acids. J was trimmed by 4 bases and V by 3 bases; bases with no gene match: 8. The germline V gene encodes CDR1 SGHRS and CDR2 YFSETQ. This CDR3 is CASSSVSGSRYEQYF. CDR3 DNA sequence: TGCGCCAGCAGCTCGGTTAGCGGGAGTCGTTACGAGCAGTACTTC.

This chain uses TRBV27 with TRBJ2-5; 7 nucleotides line up with TRBD1. Unmatched junction bases numbered 6, after V lost 5 bases and J lost 3 bases. CDR3 length: 14 residues. Germline V CDR1 and CDR2: MNHEY, SMNVEV (reference sequence). The CDR3 DNA follows: TGTGCCAGCAGTCCCCCAGACAGGGAAGAGACCCAGTACTTC. Protein: CASSPPDREETQYF.

V gene TRBV14 combines with J gene TRBJ2-3; the D is unclear. CDR1 is SGHDN and CDR2 is FVKESK in the germline V gene. The CDR3 loop spans 14 amino acids. Trimming pared 0 bases from V and 4 bases from J, leaving 8 bases between. The CDR3 region is CASSQDLLADTQYF. DNA for the CDR3: TGTGCCAGCAGCCAAGATCTGTTGGCAGATACGCAGTATTTT.

V is TRBV28 and J is TRBJ2-3; the D is unclear. This CDR3 comprises 13 residues. V lost 3 bases and J 6 bases, leaving 10 bases between the germline ends. CDR1 and CDR2 from the germline V gene are MDHEN and SYDVKM. CDR3 sequence: CASSFPPRDTQYF. The CDR3 DNA sequence: TGTGCCAGCAGTTTTCCCCCGAGGGATACGCAGTATTTT.

The chain joins TRBV27 to TRBJ1-1; tentatively, D is TRBD1 (5 bases). The CDR3 runs to 15 residues. The V gene lost 4 bases and the J gene lost 5 bases, with 17 bases spanning the gap. The V gene's germline CDR1 is MNHEY and CDR2 SMNVEV (reference sequence). DNA of the CDR3: TGTGCCAGCAGTTATGTTGGGGGGGGTCGTACTGAAGCTTTCTTT. Amino acids: CASSYVGGGRTEAFF.

This rearrangement joins TRBV7-2 to TRBJ2-7; 7 bases are a match to TRBD2. The CDR3 has 15 residues. Germline-derived CDR1 and CDR2 are SGHTA and FQGNSA. V shed 1 base, J shed 2 bases, and the junction held 5 bases outside the gene matches. The chain's CDR3 is CASSLGPAGTYEQYF. The DNA of the CDR3 is TGTGCCAGCAGCTTAGGCCCAGCGGGGACCTACGAGCAGTACTTC. The entire variable domain, with the rest obtained from reference TRBV7-2 and TRBJ2-7, is as follows: GAGVSQSPSNKVTEKGKDVELRCDPISGHTALYWYRQSLGQGLEFLIYFQGNSAPDKSGLPSDRFSAERTGGSVSTLTIQRTQQEDSAVYLCASSLGPAGTYEQYFGPGTRLTVT.

The chain employs TRBV19 and TRBJ2-2; 7 bases match TRBD1. Germline V gene data show CDR1 as LNHDA and CDR2 as SQIVND (reference sequence). V shed 8 bases and J 0 bases; nucleotides not matched to a gene: 3. The CDR3 sequence is 14 residues long. This chain's CDR3 is CASSGTANTGELFF. CDR3 coding DNA: TGTGCCAGTTCCGGGACAGCGAACACCGGGGAGCTGTTTTTT.

The V and J genes are TRBV2 and TRBJ1-5, with 9 bases lining up with TRBD1. Germline lookup yields CDR1 SNHLY and CDR2 FYNNEI. CDR3 length equals 14 residues. Losses at the gene ends were 6 bases for V and 6 bases for J; bases not matched to a gene: 6. This CDR3 reads CASRSQGASQPQHF. The CDR3 DNA reads as TGTGCCAGCAGGTCACAGGGGGCCAGTCAGCCCCAGCATTTT.